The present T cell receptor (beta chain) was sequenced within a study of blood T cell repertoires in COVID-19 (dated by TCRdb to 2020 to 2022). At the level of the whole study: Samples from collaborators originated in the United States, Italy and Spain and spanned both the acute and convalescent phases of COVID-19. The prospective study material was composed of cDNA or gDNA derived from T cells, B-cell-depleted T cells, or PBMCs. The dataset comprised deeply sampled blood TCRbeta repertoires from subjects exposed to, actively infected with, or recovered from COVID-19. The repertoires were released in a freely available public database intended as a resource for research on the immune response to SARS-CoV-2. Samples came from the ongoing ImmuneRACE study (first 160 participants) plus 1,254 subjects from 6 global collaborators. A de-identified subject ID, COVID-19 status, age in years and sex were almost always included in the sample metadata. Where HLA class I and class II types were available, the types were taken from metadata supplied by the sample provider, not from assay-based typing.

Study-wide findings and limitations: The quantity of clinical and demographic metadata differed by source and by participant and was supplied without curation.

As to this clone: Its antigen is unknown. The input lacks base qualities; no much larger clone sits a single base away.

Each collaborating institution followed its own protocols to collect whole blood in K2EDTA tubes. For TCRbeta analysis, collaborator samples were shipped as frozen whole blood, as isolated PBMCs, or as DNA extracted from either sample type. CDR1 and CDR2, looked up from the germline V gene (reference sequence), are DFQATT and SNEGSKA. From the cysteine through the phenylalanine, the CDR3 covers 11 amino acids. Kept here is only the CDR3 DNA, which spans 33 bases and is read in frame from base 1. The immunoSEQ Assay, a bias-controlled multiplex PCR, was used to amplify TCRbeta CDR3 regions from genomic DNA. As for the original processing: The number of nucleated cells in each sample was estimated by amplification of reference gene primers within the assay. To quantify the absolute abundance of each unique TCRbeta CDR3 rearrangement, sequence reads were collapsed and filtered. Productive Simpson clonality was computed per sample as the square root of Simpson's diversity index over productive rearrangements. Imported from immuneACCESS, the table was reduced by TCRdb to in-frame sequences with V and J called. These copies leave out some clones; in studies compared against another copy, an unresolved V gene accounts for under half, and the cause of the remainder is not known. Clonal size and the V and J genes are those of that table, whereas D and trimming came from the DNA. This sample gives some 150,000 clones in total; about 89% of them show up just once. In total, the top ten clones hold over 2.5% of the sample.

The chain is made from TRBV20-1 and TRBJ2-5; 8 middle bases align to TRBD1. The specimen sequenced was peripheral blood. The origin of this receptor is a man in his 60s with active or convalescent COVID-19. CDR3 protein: CRIGQGETQYF. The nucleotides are TGCAGGATCGGACAGGGAGAGACCCAGTACTTC.